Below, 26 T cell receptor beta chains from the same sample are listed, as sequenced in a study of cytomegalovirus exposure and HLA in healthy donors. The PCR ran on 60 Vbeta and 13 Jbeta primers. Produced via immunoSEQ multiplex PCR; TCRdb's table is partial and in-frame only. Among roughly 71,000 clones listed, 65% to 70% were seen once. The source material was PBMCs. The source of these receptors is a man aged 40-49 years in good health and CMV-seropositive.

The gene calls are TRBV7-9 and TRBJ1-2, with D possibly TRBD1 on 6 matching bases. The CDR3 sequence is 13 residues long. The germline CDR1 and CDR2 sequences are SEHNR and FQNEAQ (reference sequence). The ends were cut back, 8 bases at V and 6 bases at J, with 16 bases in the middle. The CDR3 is CASGGGGIDGYTF. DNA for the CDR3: TGTGCCAGCGGCGGGGGGGGCATAGATGGCTACACCTTC.

CDR3 bases: TGCGCCAGCAGTCTGGGGCTTGGACAGGGCTACACCTTC. Translation gives CASSLGLGQGYTF. This rearrangement joins TRBV5-1 to TRBJ1-2; tentatively, D is TRBD1 (6 bases). Trimming cost V 5 bases and J 8 bases, with 16 bases left between them. Germline V CDR1 and CDR2: SGHRS, YFSETQ. The CDR3 length is 13 residues. Filled out from reference TRBV5-1 and TRBJ1-2, the complete variable domain reads KAGVTQTPRYLIKTRGQQVTLSCSPISGHRSVSWYQQTPGQGLQFLFEYFSETQRNKGNFPGRFSGRQFSNSRSEMNVSTLELGDSALYLCASSLGLGQGYTFGSGTRLTVV.

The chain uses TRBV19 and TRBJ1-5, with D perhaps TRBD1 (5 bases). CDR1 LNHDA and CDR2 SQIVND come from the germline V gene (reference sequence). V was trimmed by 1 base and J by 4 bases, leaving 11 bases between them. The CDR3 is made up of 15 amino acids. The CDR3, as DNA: TGTGCCAGTAGTATAGTTCAGGGTAGGAATCAGCCCCAGCATTTT. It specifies CASSIVQGRNQPQHF.

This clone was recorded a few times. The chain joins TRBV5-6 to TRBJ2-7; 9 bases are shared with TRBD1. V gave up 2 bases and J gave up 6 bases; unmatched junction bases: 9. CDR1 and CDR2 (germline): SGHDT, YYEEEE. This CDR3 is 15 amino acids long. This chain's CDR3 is CASSLMGQGPGEQYF. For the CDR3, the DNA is TGTGCCAGCAGCTTAATGGGACAGGGCCCTGGCGAGCAGTACTTC.

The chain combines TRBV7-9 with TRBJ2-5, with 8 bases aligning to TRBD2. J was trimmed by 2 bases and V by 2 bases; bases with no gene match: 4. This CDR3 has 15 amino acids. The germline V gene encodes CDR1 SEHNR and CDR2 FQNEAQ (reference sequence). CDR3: CASSLISGEQETQYF. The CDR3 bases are TGTGCCAGCAGCTTAATTAGCGGGGAACAAGAGACCCAGTACTTC.

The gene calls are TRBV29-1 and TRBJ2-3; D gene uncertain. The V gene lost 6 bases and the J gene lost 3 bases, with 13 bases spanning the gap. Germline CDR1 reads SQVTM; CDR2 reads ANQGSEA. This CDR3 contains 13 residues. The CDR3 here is CSVTARWTDTQYF. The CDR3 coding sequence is TGCAGCGTGACTGCGAGGTGGACAGATACGCAGTATTTT.

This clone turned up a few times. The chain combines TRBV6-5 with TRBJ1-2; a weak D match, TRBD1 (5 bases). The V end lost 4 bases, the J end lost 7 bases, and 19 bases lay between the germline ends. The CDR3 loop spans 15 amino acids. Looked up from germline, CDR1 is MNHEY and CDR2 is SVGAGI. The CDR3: CASSSHRVDSPGYTF. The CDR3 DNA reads TGTGCCAGCAGTTCCCACCGGGTTGACAGTCCTGGCTACACCTTC.

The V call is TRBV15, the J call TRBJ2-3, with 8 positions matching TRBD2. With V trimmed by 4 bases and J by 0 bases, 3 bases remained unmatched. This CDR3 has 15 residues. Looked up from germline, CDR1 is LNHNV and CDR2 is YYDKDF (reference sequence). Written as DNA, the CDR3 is TGTGCCACCAGCAAAGGACTAGCAAGCACAGATACGCAGTATTTT. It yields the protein CATSKGLASTDTQYF.

CDR3 sequence reads: CSVDAGQGTYEQYF. CDR3 nucleotides: TGCAGCGTTGACGCCGGACAGGGGACCTACGAGCAGTACTTC. This sequence joins TRBV29-1 and TRBJ2-7; 9 nucleotides align to TRBD1. After removal of 3 bases from V and 2 bases from J, the junction contained 5 bases not matched to a gene. Germline CDR1 is SQVTM and CDR2 is ANQGSEA. The CDR3 has 14 residues.

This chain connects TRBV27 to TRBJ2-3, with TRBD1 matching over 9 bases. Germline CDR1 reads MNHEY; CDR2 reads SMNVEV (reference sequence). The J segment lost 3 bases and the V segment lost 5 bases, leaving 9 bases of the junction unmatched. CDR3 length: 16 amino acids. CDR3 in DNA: TGTGCCAGCAGTCCACTACCCGGACAGGGGACAGATACGCAGTATTTT. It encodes CASSPLPGQGTDTQYF.

This CDR3 reads CASSYGTYGYTF. CDR3 nucleotides: TGTGCCAGCAGCTACGGGACATACGGCTACACCTTC. V gene TRBV13 combines with J gene TRBJ1-2; TRBD1 is a possible D gene (6 bases). The CDR3 has 12 amino acids. The V and J ends lost 4 bases and 8 bases respectively, with 11 bases between them. The germline V gene encodes CDR1 PRHDT and CDR2 FYEKMQ (reference sequence). The full variable domain, in which reference TRBV13 and TRBJ1-2 provide the parts outside the CDR3, is AAGVIQSPRHLIKEKRETATLKCYPIPRHDTVYWYQQGPGQDPQFLISFYEKMQSDKGSIPDRFSAQQFSDYHSELNMSSLELGDSALYFCASSYGTYGYTFGSGTRLTVV.

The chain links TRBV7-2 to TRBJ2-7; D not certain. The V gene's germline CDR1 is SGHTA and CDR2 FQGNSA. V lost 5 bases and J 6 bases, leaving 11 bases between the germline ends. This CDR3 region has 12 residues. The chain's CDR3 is CASSPRHREQYF. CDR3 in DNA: TGTGCCAGCAGCCCCCGACACCGCGAGCAGTACTTC.

The CDR3 reads CASSQGPGGDGYTF. The CDR3 nucleotides read TGCGCCAGCAGCCAAGGGCCCGGGGGGGATGGCTACACCTTC. The chain carries TRBV4-1 and TRBJ1-2; TRBD1 might be the D (5 bases). This CDR3 comprises 14 residues. The germline V and J ends were trimmed by 1 base and 6 bases, with 12 bases remaining between them. CDR1 MGHRA and CDR2 YSYEKL come from the germline V gene.

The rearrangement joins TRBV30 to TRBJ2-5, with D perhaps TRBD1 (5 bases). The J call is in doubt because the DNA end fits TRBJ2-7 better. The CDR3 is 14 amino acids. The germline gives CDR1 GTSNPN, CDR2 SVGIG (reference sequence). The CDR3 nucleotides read TGTGCCTGCCAAAAAAGGGGTACGGTCTACGAGCAGTACTTC. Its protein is CACQKRGTVYEQYF.

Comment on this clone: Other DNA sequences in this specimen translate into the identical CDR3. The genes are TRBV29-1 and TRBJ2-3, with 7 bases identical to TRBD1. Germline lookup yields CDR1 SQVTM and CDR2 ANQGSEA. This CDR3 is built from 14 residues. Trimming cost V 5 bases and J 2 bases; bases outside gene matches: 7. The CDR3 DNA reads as TGCAGCGTTACGGGACAGAGAATCACAGATACGCAGTATTTT. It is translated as CSVTGQRITDTQYF.

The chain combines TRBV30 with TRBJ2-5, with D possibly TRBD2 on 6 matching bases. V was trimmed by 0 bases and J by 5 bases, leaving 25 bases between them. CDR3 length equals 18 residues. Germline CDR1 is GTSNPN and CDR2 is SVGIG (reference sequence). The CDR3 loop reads CAWSVMARLVGVGETQYF. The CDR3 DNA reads TGTGCCTGGAGTGTAATGGCCAGACTAGTGGGGGTTGGGGAGACCCAGTACTTC.

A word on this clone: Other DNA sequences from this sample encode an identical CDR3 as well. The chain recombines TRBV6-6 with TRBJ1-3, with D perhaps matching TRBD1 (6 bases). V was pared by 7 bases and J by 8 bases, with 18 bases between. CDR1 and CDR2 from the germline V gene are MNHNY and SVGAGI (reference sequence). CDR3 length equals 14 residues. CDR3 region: CASTPLGGGHTIYF. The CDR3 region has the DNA TGTGCCAGCACCCCCCTTGGTGGGGGCCACACCATATATTTT.

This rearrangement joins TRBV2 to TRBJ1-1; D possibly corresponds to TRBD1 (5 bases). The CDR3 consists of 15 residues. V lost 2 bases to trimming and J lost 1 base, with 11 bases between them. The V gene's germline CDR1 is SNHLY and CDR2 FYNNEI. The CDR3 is CASSEIDGGNTEAFF. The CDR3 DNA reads TGTGCCAGCAGTGAAATCGACGGGGGGAACACTGAAGCTTTCTTT. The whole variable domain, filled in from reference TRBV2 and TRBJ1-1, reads EPEVTQTPSHQVTQMGQEVILRCVPISNHLYFYWYRQILGQKVEFLVSFYNNEISEKSEIFDDQFSVERPDGSNFTLKIRSTKLEDSAMYFCASSEIDGGNTEAFFGQGTRLTVV.

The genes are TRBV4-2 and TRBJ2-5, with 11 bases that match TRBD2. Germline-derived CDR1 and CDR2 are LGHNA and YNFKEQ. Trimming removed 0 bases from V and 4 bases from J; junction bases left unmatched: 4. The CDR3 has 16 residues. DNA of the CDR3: TGTGCCAGCAGCCAAGAAATGCTAGCGGGGGGAGAGACCCAGTACTTC. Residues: CASSQEMLAGGETQYF.

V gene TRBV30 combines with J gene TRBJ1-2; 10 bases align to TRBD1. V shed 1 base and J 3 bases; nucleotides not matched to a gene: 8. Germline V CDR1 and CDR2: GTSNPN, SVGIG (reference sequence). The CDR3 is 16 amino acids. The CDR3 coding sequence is TGTGCCTGGAGTGGAGTCGACAGGGGGCAGGACTATGGCTACACCTTC. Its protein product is CAWSGVDRGQDYGYTF.

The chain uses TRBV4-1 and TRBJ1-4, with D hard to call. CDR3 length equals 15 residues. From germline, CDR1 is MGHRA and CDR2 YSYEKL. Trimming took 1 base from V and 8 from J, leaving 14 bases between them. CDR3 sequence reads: CASSQGWAEGEKLFF. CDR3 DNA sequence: TGCGCCAGCAGCCAAGGTTGGGCAGAGGGAGAAAAACTGTTTTTT.

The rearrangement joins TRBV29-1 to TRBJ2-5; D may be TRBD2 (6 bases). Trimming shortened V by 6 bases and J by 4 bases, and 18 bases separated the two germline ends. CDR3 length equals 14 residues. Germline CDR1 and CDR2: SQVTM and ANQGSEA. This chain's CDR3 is CSVKGMGGGETQYF. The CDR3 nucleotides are TGCAGCGTAAAGGGGATGGGAGGTGGAGAGACCCAGTACTTC.

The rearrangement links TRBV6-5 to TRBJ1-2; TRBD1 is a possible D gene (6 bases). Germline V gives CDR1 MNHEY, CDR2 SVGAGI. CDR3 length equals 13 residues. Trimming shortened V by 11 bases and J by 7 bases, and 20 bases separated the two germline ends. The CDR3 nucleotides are TGTGCCTCTCGGGGGGCCAAAGGCCGTGGCTACACCTTC. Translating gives CASRGAKGRGYTF.

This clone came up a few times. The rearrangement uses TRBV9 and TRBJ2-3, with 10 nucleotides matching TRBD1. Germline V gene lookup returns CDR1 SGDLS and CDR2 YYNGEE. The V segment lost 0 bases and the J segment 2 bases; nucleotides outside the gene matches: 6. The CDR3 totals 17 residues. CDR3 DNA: TGTGCCAGCAGCGTAGAAGGGGGACAGGGGTCCACAGATACGCAGTATTTT. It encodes CASSVEGGQGSTDTQYF.

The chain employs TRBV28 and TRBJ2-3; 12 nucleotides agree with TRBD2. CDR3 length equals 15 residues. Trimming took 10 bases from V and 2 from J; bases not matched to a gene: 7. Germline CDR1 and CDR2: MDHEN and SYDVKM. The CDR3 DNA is TGTGCCACCTATAGGACTAGCGGGACCACAGATACGCAGTATTTT. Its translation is CATYRTSGTTDTQYF.

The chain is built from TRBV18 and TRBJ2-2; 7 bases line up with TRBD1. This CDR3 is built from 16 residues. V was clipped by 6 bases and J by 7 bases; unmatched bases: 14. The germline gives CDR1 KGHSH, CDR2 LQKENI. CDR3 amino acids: CASSKGAQGTIGELFF. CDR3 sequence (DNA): TGTGCCAGCTCGAAGGGGGCGCAGGGGACCATCGGGGAGCTGTTTTTT.